Listed below are T cell receptor beta chains from one sample, sequenced in a study of blood T cell repertoires in COVID-19. Generated by immunoSEQ multiplex PCR, the TCRdb table keeps only in-frame clones and is missing some. The sample lists 100,000 to 150,000 clones; more than 70% were seen once. Source material: peripheral blood. The receptor set was obtained from a man aged 45-65 years with acute or convalescent COVID-19. CDR3s include the opening cysteine and the closing phenylalanine or tryptophan. Fields, in order: J gene, V gene, D gene, clone size, CDR3 DNA, CDR3 protein. A D gene is named only where the DNA matches it firmly. The size field is filled for only some rows; it gives once, few, many or a size class.

J gene: TRBJ2-5
V gene: TRBV6-5
D gene: TRBD2
clone size: .
CDR3 DNA: TGTGCCAGCAGTTACTCACTAGCGGGATGGACAGAGACCCAGTACTTC
CDR3 protein: CASSYSLAGWTETQYF

J gene: TRBJ1-1
V gene: TRBV5-4
D gene: .
clone size: .
CDR3 DNA: TGTGCCAGCAGCTTGGGACAGAGCCTGAACACTGAAGCTTTCTTT
CDR3 protein: CASSLGQSLNTEAFF

J gene: TRBJ1-2
V gene: TRBV10-3
D gene: TRBD1
clone size: .
CDR3 DNA: TGTGCCATCAGGGACAGGGATAACTATGGCTACACCTTC
CDR3 protein: CAIRDRDNYGYTF

J gene: TRBJ2-2
V gene: TRBV28
D gene: TRBD2
clone size: .
CDR3 DNA: TGTGCCAGCAGCCCTAGCGGGGGGACCGGGGAGCTGTTTTTT
CDR3 protein: CASSPSGGTGELFF

J gene: TRBJ2-1
V gene: TRBV7-9
D gene: .
clone size: .
CDR3 DNA: TGTGCCAGCAGCTCGTCACTAGAGAATGAGCAGTTCTTC
CDR3 protein: CASSSSLENEQFF

J gene: TRBJ2-6
V gene: TRBV27
D gene: .
clone size: .
CDR3 DNA: TGTGCCAGCAGTTCCGAGGGTCGATTGTTCTCTGGGGCCAACGTCCTGACTTTC
CDR3 protein: CASSSEGRLFSGANVLTF

J gene: TRBJ2-1
V gene: TRBV6-1
D gene: .
clone size: .
CDR3 DNA: TGTGCCAGCAGTGAATTGGGGATCAGCGGGCGTGAGCAGTTCTTC
CDR3 protein: CASSELGISGREQFF

J gene: TRBJ1-1
V gene: TRBV7-2
D gene: .
clone size: .
CDR3 DNA: TGTGCCAGCAGCTCCAGGGTAGGAACTGAAGCTTTCTTT
CDR3 protein: CASSSRVGTEAFF

J gene: TRBJ2-5
V gene: TRBV9
D gene: TRBD2
clone size: .
CDR3 DNA: TGTGCCAGCAGCAAGACTAGCGGGTCCCAAGAGACCCAGTACTTC
CDR3 protein: CASSKTSGSQETQYF

J gene: TRBJ1-1
V gene: TRBV28
D gene: .
clone size: .
CDR3 DNA: TGTGCCAGCAGCCAGGCCTATCGAACTGAAGCTTTCTTT
CDR3 protein: CASSQAYRTEAFF

J gene: TRBJ1-1
V gene: TRBV3-1/TRBV3-2
D gene: .
clone size: .
CDR3 DNA: TGTGCCAGCAGCCTAACACAGGTGAACCCTGAAGCTTTCTTT
CDR3 protein: CASSLTQVNPEAFF

J gene: TRBJ2-7
V gene: TRBV19
D gene: .
clone size: .
CDR3 DNA: TGTGCCAGTAGTATTTTGGCAGCCCGCGGTTTCTCCGAGCAGTACTTC
CDR3 protein: CASSILAARGFSEQYF

J gene: TRBJ1-2
V gene: TRBV6-5
D gene: .
clone size: once
CDR3 DNA: TGTGCCAGCAGTTACGACAAAAACTATGGCTACACCTTC
CDR3 protein: CASSYDKNYGYTF

J gene: TRBJ1-4
V gene: TRBV10-3
D gene: TRBD1
clone size: .
CDR3 DNA: TGTGCCATCAGCGTTGGGACAGGGGTTAAGCAAAAACTGTTTTTT
CDR3 protein: CAISVGTGVKQKLFF

J gene: TRBJ1-1
V gene: TRBV7-7
D gene: .
clone size: .
CDR3 DNA: TGTGCTAGCCAAAGGGCGACAGGGAACACTGAAGCTTTCTTT
CDR3 protein: CASQRATGNTEAFF

J gene: TRBJ1-6
V gene: TRBV6-5
D gene: TRBD1
clone size: .
CDR3 DNA: TGTGCCAGCAGTTCAATCCCACAGGGGAATTCACCCCTCCACTTT
CDR3 protein: CASSSIPQGNSPLHF

J gene: TRBJ1-6
V gene: TRBV2
D gene: TRBD1
clone size: .
CDR3 DNA: TGTGCCAGCAAAACAGGGGGAAGTTCACCCCTCCACTTT
CDR3 protein: CASKTGGSSPLHF

J gene: TRBJ1-1
V gene: TRBV10-2
D gene: .
clone size: .
CDR3 DNA: TGCGCCAGCAGTGAGTCGAGAGCCGACACTGAAGCTTTCTTT
CDR3 protein: CASSESRADTEAFF

J gene: TRBJ2-5
V gene: TRBV2
D gene: .
clone size: .
CDR3 DNA: TGTGCCAGCAGTGTGGGGCGGCAAGAGACCCAGTACTTC
CDR3 protein: CASSVGRQETQYF

J gene: TRBJ1-1
V gene: TRBV19
D gene: .
clone size: .
CDR3 DNA: TGTGCCAGTCGGATTGGACTCCTGAACACTGAAGCTTTCTTT
CDR3 protein: CASRIGLLNTEAFF

J gene: TRBJ1-3
V gene: TRBV9
D gene: .
clone size: .
CDR3 DNA: TGTGCCAGCAGCGTAGCCGGGGTTTCCGGAAACACCATATATTTT
CDR3 protein: CASSVAGVSGNTIYF

J gene: TRBJ2-5
V gene: TRBV9
D gene: .
clone size: .
CDR3 DNA: TGTGCCAGCAGCCCGGGGATTTCGGAGACCCAGTACTTC
CDR3 protein: CASSPGISETQYF

J gene: TRBJ2-3
V gene: TRBV20-1
D gene: .
clone size: .
CDR3 DNA: TGCAGTTCCGACAGAACAGATACGCAGTATTTT
CDR3 protein: CSSDRTDTQYF

J gene: TRBJ2-3
V gene: TRBV2
D gene: .
clone size: .
CDR3 DNA: TGTGCCACCTTATTAGCTATTCCTAGCACAGATACGCAGTATTTT
CDR3 protein: CATLLAIPSTDTQYF

J gene: TRBJ2-3
V gene: TRBV7-2
D gene: TRBD2
clone size: .
CDR3 DNA: TGTGCCAGCAGCTTACTAGCGGGGGTCGGGGATACGCAGTATTTT
CDR3 protein: CASSLLAGVGDTQYF

J gene: TRBJ1-1
V gene: TRBV5-5
D gene: .
clone size: .
CDR3 DNA: TGTGCCAGCAGCTTGACAGGTGGGACTGAAGCTTTCTTT
CDR3 protein: CASSLTGGTEAFF

J gene: TRBJ1-5
V gene: TRBV10-1
D gene: TRBD1
clone size: .
CDR3 DNA: TGCGCCAGCAGTGAGTCAAGGACAGGCCCTCAGCCCCAGCATTTT
CDR3 protein: CASSESRTGPQPQHF

J gene: TRBJ1-1
V gene: TRBV5-4
D gene: .
clone size: .
CDR3 DNA: TGTGCCAGCAGCTTGGGAAACGCCAGGGTTGGCAAGGCTGAAGCTTTCTTT
CDR3 protein: CASSLGNARVGKAEAFF

J gene: TRBJ1-3
V gene: TRBV18
D gene: .
clone size: .
CDR3 DNA: TGTGCCAGCTCACCGACAGCAACCCCTGGAAACACCATATATTTT
CDR3 protein: CASSPTATPGNTIYF

J gene: TRBJ2-2
V gene: TRBV10-2
D gene: .
clone size: .
CDR3 DNA: TGCGCCAGCAGTGAGTATGGGAGAGGCACCGGGGAGCTGTTTTTT
CDR3 protein: CASSEYGRGTGELFF

J gene: TRBJ1-2
V gene: TRBV18
D gene: TRBD1
clone size: .
CDR3 DNA: TGTGCCAGCTCACCAGAGACAGGGGTTGGCTATGGCTACACCTTC
CDR3 protein: CASSPETGVGYGYTF

J gene: TRBJ2-7
V gene: TRBV19
D gene: TRBD1
clone size: .
CDR3 DNA: TGTGCCAGTAGTATTAGGGACAGGGGGATCTGTGGGCAGTACTTC
CDR3 protein: CASSIRDRGICGQYF

J gene: TRBJ2-2
V gene: TRBV7-3
D gene: TRBD2
clone size: .
CDR3 DNA: TGTGCCAGCAGCCCAGGGAGGGTCCCGCCCGGGGAGCTGTTTTTT
CDR3 protein: CASSPGRVPPGELFF

J gene: TRBJ1-2
V gene: TRBV9
D gene: TRBD1
clone size: .
CDR3 DNA: TGTGCCAGCAGCCAACGGGACAGGGGAAATGGCTACACCTTC
CDR3 protein: CASSQRDRGNGYTF

J gene: TRBJ2-5
V gene: TRBV9
D gene: .
clone size: .
CDR3 DNA: TGTGCCAGCAGCGTAGAAAGTCGGGTGGGAGAGACCCAGTACTTC
CDR3 protein: CASSVESRVGETQYF

J gene: TRBJ1-5
V gene: TRBV15
D gene: TRBD1
clone size: .
CDR3 DNA: TGTGCCACCAGCAGAGTAACAGGGGGCGCGAGTGTTCAGCCCCAGCATTTT
CDR3 protein: CATSRVTGGASVQPQHF

J gene: TRBJ1-6
V gene: TRBV19
D gene: .
clone size: once
CDR3 DNA: TGTGCCAGTAGTACTCAGGAACGGAATAATTCACCCCTCCACTTT
CDR3 protein: CASSTQERNNSPLHF

J gene: TRBJ2-3
V gene: TRBV6-5
D gene: .
clone size: .
CDR3 DNA: TGTGCCAGCACCCGACAACCACTCACAGATACGCAGTATTTT
CDR3 protein: CASTRQPLTDTQYF

J gene: TRBJ1-1
V gene: TRBV6-5
D gene: TRBD1
clone size: .
CDR3 DNA: TGTGCCACCATACCGGGACAGGGGACTGAAGCTTTCTTT
CDR3 protein: CATIPGQGTEAFF

J gene: TRBJ1-1
V gene: TRBV25-1
D gene: .
clone size: .
CDR3 DNA: TGTGCCAGTACGGAGAGGGTCAACACTGAAGCTTTCTTT
CDR3 protein: CASTERVNTEAFF

J gene: TRBJ2-3
V gene: TRBV5-1
D gene: .
clone size: .
CDR3 DNA: TGCGCCAGCAGCTTCCCGGCAGATACGCAGTATTTT
CDR3 protein: CASSFPADTQYF

J gene: TRBJ1-1
V gene: TRBV9
D gene: TRBD1
clone size: .
CDR3 DNA: TGTGCCAGCAGCGCCCCGTCAGGGGGGACCACTGAAGCTTTCTTT
CDR3 protein: CASSAPSGGTTEAFF

J gene: TRBJ1-2
V gene: TRBV14
D gene: .
clone size: few
CDR3 DNA: TGTGCCAGCAGCCAAGATTACACCTATGGCTACACCTTC
CDR3 protein: CASSQDYTYGYTF

J gene: TRBJ2-2
V gene: TRBV7-2
D gene: TRBD1
clone size: .
CDR3 DNA: TGTGCCAGCATCGGACAGGGGGCGAGTTCCGGGGAGCTGTTTTTT
CDR3 protein: CASIGQGASSGELFF

J gene: TRBJ1-5
V gene: TRBV30
D gene: TRBD1
clone size: .
CDR3 DNA: TGTGCCTGGAGGGGGACAGGCCATAGCAATCAGCCCCAGCATTTT
CDR3 protein: CAWRGTGHSNQPQHF

J gene: TRBJ2-2
V gene: TRBV3-1/TRBV3-2
D gene: .
clone size: .
CDR3 DNA: TGTGCCAGCAGACAGGCTACCGGGGAGCTGTTTTTT
CDR3 protein: CASRQATGELFF

J gene: TRBJ1-1
V gene: TRBV2
D gene: .
clone size: .
CDR3 DNA: TGTGCCAGCAGTGAACTTCTCGGAGCTTTCTTT
CDR3 protein: CASSELLGAFF

J gene: TRBJ2-2
V gene: TRBV5-1
D gene: .
clone size: .
CDR3 DNA: TGCGCCAGCAGCGGTCGGGTTTCGAACACCGGGGAGCTGTTTTTT
CDR3 protein: CASSGRVSNTGELFF

J gene: TRBJ2-7
V gene: TRBV12-3/TRBV12-4
D gene: .
clone size: .
CDR3 DNA: TGTGCCAGCAGTTTAGCCAGTTACGAGCAGTACTTC
CDR3 protein: CASSLASYEQYF

J gene: TRBJ1-1
V gene: TRBV6-6
D gene: .
clone size: .
CDR3 DNA: TGTGCCAGCAGTTACGCGGTGAGTGAAGCTTTCTTT
CDR3 protein: CASSYAVSEAFF